This paragraph covers one T cell receptor beta chain sequence. The data derive from a study of blood T cell repertoires in COVID-19. Clones were read by immunoSEQ multiplex PCR, and TCRdb kept only the in-frame ones, dropping some. The sample includes tens of thousands of clones, 76% of them seen just once. Trimming pared 1 base from V and 6 bases from J, leaving 9 bases between. The CDR3 is 13 amino acids. The germline gives CDR1 SGHNT, CDR2 YENEEA. V is TRBV11-3 and J is TRBJ1-1; tentative D call: TRBD1 (6 bases). The sequencing input was peripheral blood. The source of this sequence is a man in his 60s with COVID-19, enrolled during active disease. The CDR3 coding sequence is TGTGCCAGCAGCTTAGGACAGGATTCTGAAGCTTTCTTT. Protein sequence: CASSLGQDSEAFF.